These 26 T cell receptor beta chains originate from one sample sequenced in a study of Ad26.COV2.S vaccination and SARS-CoV-2 variants. Measured with immunoSEQ multiplex PCR; TCRdb has only the in-frame clones, and not every one. The repertoire holds roughly 400,000 clones, with about nine tenths as singletons. Indicated treatment: roughly 18 received Ad26.COV2.S at low or high dose, single or two shots; several received placebo; per-sample allocation not given. The investigators took samples on day 63 after the first vaccine or placebo injection. The material was peripheral blood, obtained in a trial of Ad26.COV2.S vaccine versus placebo. The receptors here all came from a person between 18 and 60 years old who received the Ad26.COV2.S COVID-19 vaccine or a placebo.

The chain carries TRBV12-3 or TRBV12-4 and TRBJ2-6; D gene ambiguous. Trimming left V 5 bases short and J 0 bases short, with 2 bases between. The CDR3 has 13 amino acids. Written as DNA, the CDR3 is TGTGCCAGCAGTGCCTCTGGGGCCAACGTCCTGACTTTC. Encoded protein: CASSASGANVLTF.

The J gene is TRBJ2-7, the V gene TRBV19, with D perhaps TRBD1 or TRBD2 (6 bases each). The CDR3 sequence is 15 residues long. Trimming stripped 4 bases from V and 1 base from J, with 14 bases between. Per the germline V gene, CDR1 is LNHDA and CDR2 is SQIVND (reference sequence). This chain's CDR3 is CASSTSGAVSYEQYF. For the CDR3, the DNA is TGTGCCAGTAGTACTTCGGGGGCTGTATCCTACGAGCAGTACTTC.

The genes are TRBV10-3 and TRBJ2-2, with 9 bases identical to TRBD1. Germline V CDR1 and CDR2: ENHRY, SYGVKD. With 8 bases clipped from V and 1 base from J, the junction kept 2 bases outside the gene matches. The CDR3 runs to 14 residues. The CDR3 region is CAIQGQGNTGELFF. CDR3 bases: TGTGCCATCCAGGGACAGGGGAACACCGGGGAGCTGTTTTTT.

The V gene is TRBV28, the J gene TRBJ2-5, with 11 bases fitting TRBD2. V lost 4 bases to trimming and J lost 1 base; unmatched junction nucleotides: 8. CDR3 size: 17 residues. The germline CDR1 and CDR2 sequences are MDHEN and SYDVKM. CDR3 coding DNA: TGTGCCAGCAGTTCGGGACTAGCGGCGGGCGCCCAAGAGACCCAGTACTTC. Translation: CASSSGLAAGAQETQYF.

The V gene is TRBV7-3, the J gene TRBJ2-2; no reliable D call. Deletions cut 3 bases from V and 1 base from J, with 6 bases between. The CDR3 totals 14 residues. Germline V gene sequence: CDR1 SGHTA, CDR2 FQGTGA. The CDR3 region has the DNA TGTGCCAGCAGCTTTTACGGGAACACCGGGGAGCTGTTTTTT. Protein sequence: CASSFYGNTGELFF.

The V call is TRBV15, the J call TRBJ2-4, with 9 bases matching TRBD1. CDR1 LNHNV and CDR2 YYDKDF come from the germline V gene (reference sequence). V trimming: 3 bases; J trimming: 6 bases; junction bases outside the gene matches: 6. CDR3 length equals 15 residues. For the CDR3, the DNA is TGTGCCACCAGCAGCCGGGGACAGGGAGGAAACATTCAGTACTTC. This gives the protein CATSSRGQGGNIQYF.

This chain joins TRBV3-1 (or the pseudogene TRBV3-2) and TRBJ1-1, with no clear D. V was clipped by 2 bases and J by 1 base, with 5 bases between them. The germline V gene has CDR1 LGHDT and CDR2 YNNKEL (reference sequence). This CDR3 has 13 residues. CDR3 sequence reads: CASSQQANTEAFF. CDR3 DNA sequence: TGTGCCAGCAGCCAACAAGCGAACACTGAAGCTTTCTTT.

The chain recombines TRBV9 with TRBJ1-5; D might be TRBD1 (6 bases). Germline V CDR1 and CDR2: SGDLS, YYNGEE. The V gene lost 5 bases and the J gene lost 6 bases, with 12 bases spanning the gap. This CDR3 contains 13 residues. CDR3 in DNA: TGTGCCAGCAGTAGGGGGGGGTTTCAGCCCCAGCATTTT. Translation gives CASSRGGFQPQHF.

This clone showed up just once. The genes are TRBV7-9 and TRBJ1-3, with D perhaps TRBD1 (6 bases). The germline CDR1 and CDR2 sequences are SEHNR and FQNEAQ (reference sequence). The CDR3 runs to 15 residues. Trimming pared 5 bases from V and 0 bases from J, leaving 11 bases between. The DNA for the CDR3 is TGTGCCAGCAGCACACAGGGCCACTCTGGAAACACCATATATTTT. Protein product: CASSTQGHSGNTIYF.

The V and J genes are TRBV5-6 and TRBJ2-3; TRBD1 matches 8 bases. The CDR3 has 15 amino acids. V shed 1 base and J 1 base; nucleotides not matched to a gene: 2. The germline V gene encodes CDR1 SGHDT and CDR2 YYEEEE. The CDR3 coding sequence is TGTGCCAGCAGCTTGTCGGGACAGGGCACAGATACGCAGTATTTT. This encodes CASSLSGQGTDTQYF.

This clone appeared a single time. V and J are TRBV6-2 or TRBV6-3 and TRBJ2-6; D is unclear. Germline V CDR1 and CDR2: MNHEY, SVGEGT. V was cut by 4 bases and J by 0 bases, with 13 bases left in between. This CDR3 is 17 amino acids long. CDR3 sequence reads: CASSSRGTDSGANVLTF. The CDR3, as DNA: TGTGCCAGCAGTTCACGAGGAACAGACTCTGGGGCCAACGTCCTGACTTTC.

In nucleotides, the CDR3 is TGCAGTGCTAGTCTCGGACACCGGGGCGATGAGCAGTTCTTC. Protein product: CSASLGHRGDEQFF. The genes are TRBV20-1 and TRBJ2-1; perhaps D is TRBD1 or TRBD2 (5 bases each). The CDR3 loop spans 14 amino acids. V was shortened by 3 bases and J by 8 bases, with 17 bases between the two germline ends. The germline V gene encodes CDR1 DFQATT and CDR2 SNEGSKA (reference sequence).

The chain is built from TRBV28 and TRBJ1-2; possibly TRBD1 for D (5 bases). Trimming shortened V by 6 bases and J by 2 bases, and 13 bases separated the two germline ends. This CDR3 spans 14 amino acids. Germline loops: CDR1 MDHEN, CDR2 SYDVKM. The CDR3 spells CASRTTGVNYGYTF. CDR3 nucleotide sequence: TGTGCCAGCAGGACTACGGGGGTGAACTATGGCTACACCTTC.

The gene calls are TRBV6-2 or TRBV6-3 and TRBJ2-7; no definite D call. The germline V and J ends were trimmed by 0 bases and 7 bases, with 10 bases remaining between them. This CDR3 is built from 13 residues. Germline V lookup: CDR1 MNHEY, CDR2 SVGEGT. The CDR3 sequence is CASSYSTPTEQYF. Here the CDR3 DNA reads TGTGCCAGCAGTTACTCGACTCCGACAGAGCAGTACTTC.

The V call is TRBV5-1, the J call TRBJ1-3, with TRBD1 identical over 8 bases. Looked up from germline, CDR1 is SGHRS and CDR2 is YFSETQ. The CDR3 contains 16 residues. V dropped 5 bases and J dropped 2; count of bases not matched to a gene: 9. CDR3 in amino acids: CASRPGTGLTGNTIYF. CDR3 nucleotides: TGCGCCAGCAGACCCGGGACAGGCCTTACTGGAAACACCATATATTTT.

The V call is TRBV9, the J call TRBJ2-5, with 8 positions matching TRBD1. Germline assignment: CDR1 SGDLS and CDR2 YYNGEE. The CDR3 is 15 residues long. Unmatched junction bases numbered 8, after V lost 5 bases and J lost 2 bases. As DNA, the CDR3 is TGTGCCAGCAGTACGGAGACAGGGGATCAAGAGACCCAGTACTTC. It encodes CASSTETGDQETQYF.

This rearrangement joins TRBV7-8 to TRBJ1-1; D is uncertain. Germline V lookup: CDR1 SGHVS, CDR2 FQNEAQ. The CDR3 spans 14 residues. V was clipped by 2 bases and J by 1 base, with 8 bases between them. Here the CDR3 DNA reads TGTGCCAGCAGCTTATTGGGCAAGAACACTGAAGCTTTCTTT. Its protein is CASSLLGKNTEAFF. The full variable domain, rest sourced from reference TRBV7-8 and TRBJ1-1, is GAGVSQSPRYKVAKRGQDVALRCDPISGHVSLFWYQQALGQGPEFLTYFQNEAQLDKSGLPSDRFFAERPEGSVSTLKIQRTQQEDSAVYLCASSLLGKNTEAFFGQGTRLTVV.

This chain joins TRBV28 and TRBJ1-5, with D unclear. The CDR3 has 13 amino acids. CDR1 is MDHEN and CDR2 is SYDVKM in the germline V gene. V lost 8 bases to trimming and J lost 2 bases, with 10 bases between them. The CDR3 DNA sequence: TGTGCCAGCGGGGAGCTGGGCAATCAGCCCCAGCATTTT. Amino acid sequence: CASGELGNQPQHF.

The chain combines TRBV5-4 with TRBJ2-3; D assignment may be TRBD1 or TRBD2 (6 bases each). The CDR3 sequence is 14 residues long. The V end was cut by 2 bases, the J end by 5 bases, with 12 bases between. Per the germline V gene, CDR1 is SGHNT and CDR2 is YYREEE (reference sequence). The CDR3 DNA reads as TGTGCCAGCAGCTTTGGGGGGCTCGGAGATACGCAGTATTTT. It encodes CASSFGGLGDTQYF.

V is TRBV7-8 and J is TRBJ2-5; 9 bases agree with TRBD2. This CDR3 has 15 residues. CDR1 is SGHVS, CDR2 FQNEAQ, per germline. V gave up 1 base and J gave up 4 bases; unmatched junction bases: 4. This CDR3 is CASSLEAGGRETQYF. The DNA of the CDR3 is TGTGCCAGCAGCTTAGAAGCGGGAGGAAGAGAGACCCAGTACTTC.

This clone was observed once. V and J are TRBV28 and TRBJ1-1; D not certain. The CDR3 length is 11 residues. Trimming took off 6 bases at V and 4 bases at J, with 6 bases between the two ends. The germline V gene has CDR1 MDHEN and CDR2 SYDVKM. The CDR3: CASRRATEAFF. CDR3 sequence (DNA): TGTGCCAGCAGAAGGGCCACTGAAGCTTTCTTT.

The rearrangement links TRBV28 to TRBJ2-1; 12 bases are a match to TRBD2. The CDR3 has 18 amino acids. Germline CDR1 is MDHEN and CDR2 is SYDVKM. J lost 0 bases, V lost 8 bases, and 11 bases had no gene match. The CDR3 sequence is CASGTTLAGGSSYNEQFF. Here the CDR3 DNA reads TGTGCCAGCGGTACCACGCTAGCGGGGGGGAGCTCCTACAATGAGCAGTTCTTC.

This clone was detected once. The DNA of the CDR3 is TGTGCCAGCAGCTTAACGGGGACTAGCGGGAGCGTAGAGCAGTTCTTC. This codes for CASSLTGTSGSVEQFF. The gene calls are TRBV7-3 and TRBJ2-1, with TRBD2 matching 14 bases. The CDR3 runs 16 residues. Losses at the gene ends were 0 bases for V and 10 bases for J; bases not matched to a gene: 5. Germline V gene data show CDR1 as SGHTA and CDR2 as FQGTGA.

The rearrangement links TRBV7-2 to TRBJ2-7, with TRBD1 matching over 7 bases. The CDR3 length is 15 residues. Germline V gives CDR1 SGHTA, CDR2 FQGNSA. V lost 1 base, J lost 3 bases, and 6 bases stayed unmatched. CDR3 DNA sequence: TGTGCCAGCAGCTTAGTGGGTACAGGGGTCTACGAGCAGTACTTC. It encodes CASSLVGTGVYEQYF.

The J gene is TRBJ1-6, the V gene TRBV12-3 or TRBV12-4; D uncertain. Trimming removed 4 bases from V and 8 bases from J, with 9 bases in between. This CDR3 comprises 13 residues. The CDR3 sequence is CASSYKGDSPLHF. In DNA, the CDR3 is TGTGCCAGCAGTTACAAAGGAGATTCACCCCTCCACTTT.

The chain employs TRBV19 and TRBJ2-1, with a possible D match to TRBD2 (6 bases). The CDR3 length is 14 residues. V was shortened by 4 bases and J by 8 bases, with 15 bases between the two germline ends. Germline lookup yields CDR1 LNHDA and CDR2 SQIVND (reference sequence). CDR3 residues: CASSTPRLVDEQFF. The CDR3 DNA sequence: TGTGCCAGTAGTACACCCAGACTAGTCGATGAGCAGTTCTTC.